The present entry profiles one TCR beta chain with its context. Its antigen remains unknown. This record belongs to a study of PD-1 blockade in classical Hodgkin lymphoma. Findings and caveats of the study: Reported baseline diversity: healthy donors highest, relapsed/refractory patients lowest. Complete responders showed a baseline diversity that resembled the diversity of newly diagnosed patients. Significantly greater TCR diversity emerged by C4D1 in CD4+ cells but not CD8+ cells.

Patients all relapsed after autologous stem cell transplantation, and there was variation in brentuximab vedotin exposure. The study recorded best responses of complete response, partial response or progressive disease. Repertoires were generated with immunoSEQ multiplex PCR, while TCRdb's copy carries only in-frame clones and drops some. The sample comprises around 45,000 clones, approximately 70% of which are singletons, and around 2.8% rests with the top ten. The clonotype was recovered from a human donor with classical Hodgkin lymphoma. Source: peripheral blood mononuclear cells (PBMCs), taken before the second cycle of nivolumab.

Here the CDR3 DNA reads TGTGCCAGCCAGATTAGAGGGGGCGCGGGTGAAAAACTGTTTTTT. Protein product: CASQIRGGAGEKLFF. The genes are TRBV19 and TRBJ1-4; the match to TRBD1 covers 7 bases. CDR3 length equals 15 residues. V trimming: 9 bases; J trimming: 7 bases; junction bases outside the gene matches: 14. Germline V lookup: CDR1 LNHDA, CDR2 SQIVND (reference sequence).